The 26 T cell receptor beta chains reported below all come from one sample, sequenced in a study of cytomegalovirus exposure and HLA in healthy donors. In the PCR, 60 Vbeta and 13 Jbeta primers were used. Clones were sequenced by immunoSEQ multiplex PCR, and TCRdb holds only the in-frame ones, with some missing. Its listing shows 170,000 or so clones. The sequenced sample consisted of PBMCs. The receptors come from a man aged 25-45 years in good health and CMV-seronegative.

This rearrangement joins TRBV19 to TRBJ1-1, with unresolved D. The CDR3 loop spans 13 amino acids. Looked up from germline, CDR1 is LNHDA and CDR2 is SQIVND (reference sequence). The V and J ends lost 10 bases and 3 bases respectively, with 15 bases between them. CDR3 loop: CATQRQPDTEAFF. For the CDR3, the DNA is TGTGCCACCCAGAGGCAGCCTGACACTGAAGCTTTCTTT.

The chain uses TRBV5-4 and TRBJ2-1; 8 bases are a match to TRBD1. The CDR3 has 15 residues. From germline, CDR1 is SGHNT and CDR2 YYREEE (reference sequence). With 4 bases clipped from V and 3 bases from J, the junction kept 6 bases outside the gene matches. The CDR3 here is CASSRGQGDYNEQFF. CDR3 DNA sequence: TGTGCCAGCAGCCGTGGACAGGGTGACTACAATGAGCAGTTCTTC. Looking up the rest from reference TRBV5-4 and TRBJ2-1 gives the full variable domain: ETGVTQSPTHLIKTRGQQVTLRCSSQSGHNTVSWYQQALGQGPQFIFQYYREEENGRGNFPPRFSGLQFPNYSSELNVNALELDDSALYLCASSRGQGDYNEQFFGPGTRLTVL.

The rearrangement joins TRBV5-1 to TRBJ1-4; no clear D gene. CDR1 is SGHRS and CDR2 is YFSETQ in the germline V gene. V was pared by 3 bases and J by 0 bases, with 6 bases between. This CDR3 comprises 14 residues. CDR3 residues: CASSSTATNEKLFF. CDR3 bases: TGCGCCAGCAGCTCAACTGCAACTAATGAAAAACTGTTTTTT.

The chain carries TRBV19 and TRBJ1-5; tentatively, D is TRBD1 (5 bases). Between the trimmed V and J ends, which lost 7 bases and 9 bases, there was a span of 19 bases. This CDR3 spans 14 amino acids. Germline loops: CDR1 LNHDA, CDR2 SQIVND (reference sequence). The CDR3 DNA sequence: TGTGCCAGTACCGACCGGGGGTGGCTACGGCCCCAGCATTTT. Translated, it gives CASTDRGWLRPQHF.

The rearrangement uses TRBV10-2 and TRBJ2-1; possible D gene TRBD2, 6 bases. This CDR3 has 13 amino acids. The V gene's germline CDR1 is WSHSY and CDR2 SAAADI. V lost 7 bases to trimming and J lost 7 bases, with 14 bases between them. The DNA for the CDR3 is TGCGCCAGCAAGTCTAGCGAGATAAATGAGCAGTTCTTC. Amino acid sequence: CASKSSEINEQFF.

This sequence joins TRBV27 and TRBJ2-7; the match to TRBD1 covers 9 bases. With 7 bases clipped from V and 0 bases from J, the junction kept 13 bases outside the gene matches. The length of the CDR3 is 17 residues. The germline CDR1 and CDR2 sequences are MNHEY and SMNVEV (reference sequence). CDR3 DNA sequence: TGTGCCAGCAAATATTTGGGACAGGGCCCCTTCTCCTACGAGCAGTACTTC. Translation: CASKYLGQGPFSYEQYF.

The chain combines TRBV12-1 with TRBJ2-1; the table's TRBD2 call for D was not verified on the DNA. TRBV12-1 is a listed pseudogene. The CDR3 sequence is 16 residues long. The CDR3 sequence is CASSWGLAGPGDEQFF. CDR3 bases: TGTGCCAGCAGCTGGGGACTAGCGGGACCTGGGGATGAGCAGTTCTTC.

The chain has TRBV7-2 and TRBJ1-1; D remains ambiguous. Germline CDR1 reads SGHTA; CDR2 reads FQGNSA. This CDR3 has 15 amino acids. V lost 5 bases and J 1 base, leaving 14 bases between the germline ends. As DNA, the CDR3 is TGTGCCAGCAGCCCGAGTCACTCCTGGAACACTGAAGCTTTCTTT. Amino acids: CASSPSHSWNTEAFF.

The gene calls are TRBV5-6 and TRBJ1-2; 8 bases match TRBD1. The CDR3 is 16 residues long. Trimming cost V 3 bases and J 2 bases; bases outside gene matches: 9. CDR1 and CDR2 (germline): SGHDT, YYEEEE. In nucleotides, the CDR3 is TGTGCCAGCAGCTGGGGCAGGGGACAGGAGAACTATGGCTACACCTTC. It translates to CASSWGRGQENYGYTF.

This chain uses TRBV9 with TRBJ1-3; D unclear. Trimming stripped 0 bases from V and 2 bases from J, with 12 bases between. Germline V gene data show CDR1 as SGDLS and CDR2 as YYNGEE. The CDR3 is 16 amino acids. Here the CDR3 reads CASSVGGPVAGNTIYF. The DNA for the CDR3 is TGTGCCAGCAGCGTAGGTGGTCCTGTAGCTGGAAACACCATATATTTT.

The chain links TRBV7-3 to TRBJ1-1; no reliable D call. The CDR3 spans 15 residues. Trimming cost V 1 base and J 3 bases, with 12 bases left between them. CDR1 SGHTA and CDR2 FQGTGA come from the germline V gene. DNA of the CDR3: TGTGCCAGCAGCTTAAGGCAAATATCTGACACTGAAGCTTTCTTT. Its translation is CASSLRQISDTEAFF.

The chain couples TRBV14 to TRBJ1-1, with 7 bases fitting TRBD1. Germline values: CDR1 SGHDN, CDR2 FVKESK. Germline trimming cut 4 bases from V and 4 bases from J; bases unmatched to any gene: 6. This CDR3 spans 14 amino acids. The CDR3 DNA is TGTGCCAGCAGCCCTTTCTCAGGGGGCACTGAAGCTTTCTTT. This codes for CASSPFSGGTEAFF.

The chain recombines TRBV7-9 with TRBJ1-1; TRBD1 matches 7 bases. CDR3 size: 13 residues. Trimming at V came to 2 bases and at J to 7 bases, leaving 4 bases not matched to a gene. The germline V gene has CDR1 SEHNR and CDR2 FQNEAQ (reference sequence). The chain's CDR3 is CASSLRQGGEAFF. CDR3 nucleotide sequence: TGTGCCAGCAGCTTAAGACAGGGAGGTGAAGCTTTCTTT.

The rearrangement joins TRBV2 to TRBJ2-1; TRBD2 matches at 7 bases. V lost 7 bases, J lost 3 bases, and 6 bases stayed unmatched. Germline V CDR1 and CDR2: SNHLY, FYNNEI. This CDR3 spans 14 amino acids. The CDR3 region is CASKAGALYNEQFF. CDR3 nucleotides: TGTGCCAGCAAGGCGGGAGCCCTCTACAATGAGCAGTTCTTC.

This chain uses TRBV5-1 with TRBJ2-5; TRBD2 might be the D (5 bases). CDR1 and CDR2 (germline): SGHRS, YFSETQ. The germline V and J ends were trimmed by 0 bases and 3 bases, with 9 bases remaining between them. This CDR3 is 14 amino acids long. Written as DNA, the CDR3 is TGCGCCAGCAGCTTGGCCTCGCGGGAAGAGACCCAGTACTTC. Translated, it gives CASSLASREETQYF.

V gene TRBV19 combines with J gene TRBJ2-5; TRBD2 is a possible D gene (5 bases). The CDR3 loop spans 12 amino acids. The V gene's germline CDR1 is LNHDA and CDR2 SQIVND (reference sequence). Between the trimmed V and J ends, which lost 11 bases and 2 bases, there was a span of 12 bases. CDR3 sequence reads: CASGREQETQYF. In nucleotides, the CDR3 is TGTGCCTCGGGGAGAGAACAAGAGACCCAGTACTTC.

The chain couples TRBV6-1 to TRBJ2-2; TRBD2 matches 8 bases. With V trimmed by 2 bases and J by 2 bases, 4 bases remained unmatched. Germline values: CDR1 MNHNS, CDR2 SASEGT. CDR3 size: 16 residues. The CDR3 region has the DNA TGTGCCAGCAGTGAACAACTAGCGGACAACACCGGGGAGCTGTTTTTT. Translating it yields CASSEQLADNTGELFF.

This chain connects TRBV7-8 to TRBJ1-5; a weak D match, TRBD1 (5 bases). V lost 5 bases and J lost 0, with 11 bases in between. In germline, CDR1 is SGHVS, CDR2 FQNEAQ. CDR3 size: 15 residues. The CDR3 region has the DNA TGTGCCAGCAGCCGTAGCAGGGTTAGCAATCAGCCCCAGCATTTT. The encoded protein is CASSRSRVSNQPQHF. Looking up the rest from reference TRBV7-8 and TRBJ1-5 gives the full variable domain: GAGVSQSPRYKVAKRGQDVALRCDPISGHVSLFWYQQALGQGPEFLTYFQNEAQLDKSGLPSDRFFAERPEGSVSTLKIQRTQQEDSAVYLCASSRSRVSNQPQHFGDGTRLSIL.

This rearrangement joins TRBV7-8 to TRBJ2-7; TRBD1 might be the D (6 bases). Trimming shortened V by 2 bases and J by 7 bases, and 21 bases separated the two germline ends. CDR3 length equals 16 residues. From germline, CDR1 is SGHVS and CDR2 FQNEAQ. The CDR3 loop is CASSLFPGQDASEQYF. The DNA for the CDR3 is TGTGCCAGCAGCTTATTTCCGGGACAAGACGCTAGTGAGCAGTACTTC.

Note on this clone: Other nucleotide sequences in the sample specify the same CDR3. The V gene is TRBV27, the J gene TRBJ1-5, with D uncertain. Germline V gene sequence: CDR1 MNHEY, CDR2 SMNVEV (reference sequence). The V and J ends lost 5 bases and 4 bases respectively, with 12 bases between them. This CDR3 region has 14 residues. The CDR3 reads CASSPNAGNQPQHF. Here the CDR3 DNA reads TGTGCCAGCAGTCCCAACGCGGGGAATCAGCCCCAGCATTTT.

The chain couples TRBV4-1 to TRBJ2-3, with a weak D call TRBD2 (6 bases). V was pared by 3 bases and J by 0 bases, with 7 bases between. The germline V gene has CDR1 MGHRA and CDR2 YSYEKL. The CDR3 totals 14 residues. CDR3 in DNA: TGCGCCAGCAGCCAGCGGGGTAGCACAGATACGCAGTATTTT. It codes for CASSQRGSTDTQYF.

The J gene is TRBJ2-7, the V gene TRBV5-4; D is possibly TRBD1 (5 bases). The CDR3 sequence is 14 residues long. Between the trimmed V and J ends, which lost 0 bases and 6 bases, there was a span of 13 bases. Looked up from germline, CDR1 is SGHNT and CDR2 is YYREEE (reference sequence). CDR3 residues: CASSLAGFEAEQYF. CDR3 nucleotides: TGTGCCAGCAGCTTGGCAGGGTTTGAAGCCGAGCAGTACTTC.

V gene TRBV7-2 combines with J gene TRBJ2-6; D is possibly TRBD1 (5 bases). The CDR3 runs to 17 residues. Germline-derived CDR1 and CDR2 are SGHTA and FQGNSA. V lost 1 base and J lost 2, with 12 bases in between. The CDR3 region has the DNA TGTGCCAGCAGCTTAGTTACAGGAAGTCCTGGGGCCAACGTCCTGACTTTC. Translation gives CASSLVTGSPGANVLTF.

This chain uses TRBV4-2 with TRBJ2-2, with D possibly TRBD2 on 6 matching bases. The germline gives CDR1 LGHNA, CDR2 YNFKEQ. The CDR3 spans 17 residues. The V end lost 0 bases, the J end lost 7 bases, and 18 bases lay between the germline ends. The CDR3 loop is CASSQDMSGVVVGELFF. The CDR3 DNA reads TGTGCCAGCAGCCAAGATATGTCGGGAGTGGTAGTCGGGGAGCTGTTTTTT.

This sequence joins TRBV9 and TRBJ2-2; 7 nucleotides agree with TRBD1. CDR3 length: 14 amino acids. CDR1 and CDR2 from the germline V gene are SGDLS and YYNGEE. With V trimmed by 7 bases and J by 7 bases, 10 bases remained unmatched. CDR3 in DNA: TGTGCCAGCCGGCGGACAGGTTATAGCGGGGAGCTGTTTTTT. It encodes CASRRTGYSGELFF.

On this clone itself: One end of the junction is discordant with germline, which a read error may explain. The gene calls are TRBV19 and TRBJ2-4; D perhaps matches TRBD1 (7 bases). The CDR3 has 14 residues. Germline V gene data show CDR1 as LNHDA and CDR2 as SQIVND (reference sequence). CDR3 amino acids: CASSISGSRDSSHF. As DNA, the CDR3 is TGTGCCAGTAGTATATCCGGGAGCCGGGACAGTTCCCACTTC.